These 12 T cell receptor beta chains were sequenced from one sample in a study of cytomegalovirus exposure and HLA in healthy donors. Primers: 60 Vbeta forward and 13 Jbeta reverse. Libraries were prepared by immunoSEQ multiplex PCR; TCRdb keeps only in-frame clonotypes and omits some of them. The sample table includes 100,000 to 150,000 clones. The sequencing input was PBMCs. All receptors come from a man between 18 and 35 years old in good health and CMV-seronegative.

V usage is TRBV5-4 and J usage is TRBJ2-7; 7 nucleotides match TRBD2. V was clipped by 2 bases and J by 4 bases; unmatched bases: 9. In germline, CDR1 is SGHNT, CDR2 YYREEE (reference sequence). This CDR3 spans 15 amino acids. Written as DNA, the CDR3 is TGTGCCAGCAGCTTTCTGTTCGGGGGGAGGTACGAGCAGTACTTC. Amino acids: CASSFLFGGRYEQYF. Looking up the rest from reference TRBV5-4 and TRBJ2-7 gives the full variable domain: ETGVTQSPTHLIKTRGQQVTLRCSSQSGHNTVSWYQQALGQGPQFIFQYYREEENGRGNFPPRFSGLQFPNYSSELNVNALELDDSALYLCASSFLFGGRYEQYFGPGTRLTVT.

V gene TRBV6-1 combines with J gene TRBJ2-7; TRBD2 matches 10 bases. The junction had 6 bases not matched to a gene; V was cut back by 6 bases and J by 1 base. CDR1 is MNHNS and CDR2 is SASEGT in the germline V gene. This CDR3 spans 15 amino acids. The CDR3 loop is CASSAVAGGSYEQYF. In DNA, the CDR3 is TGTGCCAGCAGCGCGGTAGCGGGGGGATCCTACGAGCAGTACTTC.

The V gene is TRBV25-1, the J gene TRBJ1-4; weak D call: TRBD1 (5 bases). CDR1 and CDR2 from the germline V gene are MGHDK and SYGVNS. This CDR3 is built from 15 residues. V gave up 7 bases and J gave up 4 bases, with 16 bases separating them. CDR3 in DNA: TGTGCCAGCAATGCGAACAGGACACATAATGAAAAACTGTTTTTT. Translated, it gives CASNANRTHNEKLFF.

V usage is TRBV7-9 and J usage is TRBJ2-1, with a tentative D call TRBD2 (5 bases). V shed 5 bases and J shed 5 bases, with 13 bases lying between them. This CDR3 has 14 amino acids. Germline loops: CDR1 SEHNR, CDR2 FQNEAQ (reference sequence). Here the CDR3 DNA reads TGTGCCAGCAGCCGGAGCGGACCTAACAATGAGCAGTTCTTC. Its protein product is CASSRSGPNNEQFF.

The J gene is TRBJ2-1, the V gene TRBV30, with 7 bases lining up with TRBD2. CDR3 size: 15 residues. The germline CDR1 and CDR2 sequences are GTSNPN and SVGIG (reference sequence). V lost 5 bases to trimming and J lost 5 bases; unmatched junction nucleotides: 12. The chain's CDR3 is CAWLSGVLTDNEQFF. CDR3 DNA: TGTGCCTGGCTAAGCGGGGTACTAACTGACAATGAGCAGTTCTTC.

The rearrangement links TRBV6-5 to TRBJ1-2; 7 bases line up with TRBD1. The germline CDR1 and CDR2 sequences are MNHEY and SVGAGI. This CDR3 spans 14 amino acids. Trimming took 6 bases from V and 4 from J; bases not matched to a gene: 8. DNA of the CDR3: TGTGCCAGCAGCCGGGACAGCCACGCCTATGGCTACACCTTC. It encodes CASSRDSHAYGYTF.

The chain carries TRBV19 and TRBJ1-4; perhaps TRBD1 as D (6 bases). Germline-derived CDR1 and CDR2 are LNHDA and SQIVND (reference sequence). V dropped 1 base and J dropped 6 bases, with 12 bases sitting between them. The CDR3 is made up of 15 amino acids. CDR3: CASSIGAGVDEKLFF. CDR3 DNA sequence: TGTGCCAGTAGTATAGGGGCAGGGGTGGATGAAAAACTGTTTTTT.

The chain recombines TRBV5-6 with TRBJ1-4; 9 positions agree with TRBD1. CDR1 and CDR2 from the germline V gene are SGHDT and YYEEEE. V lost 6 bases, J lost 6 bases, and 6 bases stayed unmatched. This CDR3 region has 14 residues. In DNA form, the CDR3 reads TGTGCCAGCATCGGGACAGGGTGGGATGAAAAACTGTTTTTT. Its translation: CASIGTGWDEKLFF.

The genes are TRBV7-9 and TRBJ2-1; TRBD1 agrees at 8 bases. Unmatched junction bases numbered 14, after V lost 5 bases and J lost 8 bases. Per the germline V gene, CDR1 is SEHNR and CDR2 is FQNEAQ (reference sequence). CDR3 size: 16 residues. DNA of the CDR3: TGTGCCAGCAGCCCACCCGGCCAGGGGGCTTGGCATGAGCAGTTCTTC. Translated, it gives CASSPPGQGAWHEQFF.

This CDR3 reads CASSGESNTGELFF. DNA for the CDR3: TGTGCCAGCAGTGGGGAGTCGAACACCGGGGAGCTGTTTTTT. The chain employs TRBV28 and TRBJ2-2; a possible D gene is TRBD2 (5 bases). Trimming cost V 5 bases and J 0 bases, with 7 bases left between them. The CDR3 spans 14 residues. The germline CDR1 and CDR2 sequences are MDHEN and SYDVKM.

This chain joins TRBV5-1 and TRBJ1-1; possible D gene TRBD1, 6 bases. Germline CDR1 SGHRS, CDR2 YFSETQ. Trimming stripped 2 bases from V and 1 base from J, with 9 bases between. This CDR3 is 14 amino acids long. The CDR3 sequence: CASSLRRGNTEAFF. DNA for the CDR3: TGCGCCAGCAGCTTACGCAGGGGGAACACTGAAGCTTTCTTT.

The CDR3: CASSLLGQVDLYGYTF. DNA for the CDR3: TGTGCCAGCAGTTTATTGGGACAGGTAGATCTCTATGGCTACACCTTC. The J gene is TRBJ1-2, the V gene TRBV27, with TRBD1 matching over 8 bases. Germline CDR1 is MNHEY and CDR2 is SMNVEV (reference sequence). This CDR3 region has 16 residues. V gave up 1 base and J gave up 4 bases; unmatched junction bases: 8.